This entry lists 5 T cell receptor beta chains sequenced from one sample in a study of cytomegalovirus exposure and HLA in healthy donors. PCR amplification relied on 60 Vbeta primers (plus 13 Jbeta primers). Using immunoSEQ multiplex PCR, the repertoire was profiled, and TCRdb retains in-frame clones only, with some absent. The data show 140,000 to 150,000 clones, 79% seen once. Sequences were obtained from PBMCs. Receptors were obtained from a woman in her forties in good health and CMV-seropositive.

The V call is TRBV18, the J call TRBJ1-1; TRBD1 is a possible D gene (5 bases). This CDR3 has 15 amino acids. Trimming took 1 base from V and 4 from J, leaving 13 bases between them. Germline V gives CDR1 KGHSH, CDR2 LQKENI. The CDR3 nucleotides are TGTGCCAGCTCACCACTCCCCCTAGGGGTCACTGAAGCTTTCTTT. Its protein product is CASSPLPLGVTEAFF.

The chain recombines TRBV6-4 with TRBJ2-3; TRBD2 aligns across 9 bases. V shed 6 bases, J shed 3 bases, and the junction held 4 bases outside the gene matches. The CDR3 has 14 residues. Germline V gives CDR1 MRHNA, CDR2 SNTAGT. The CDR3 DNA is TGTGCCAGCAGCCGGGGACTAGCAACAGATACGCAGTATTTT. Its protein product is CASSRGLATDTQYF.

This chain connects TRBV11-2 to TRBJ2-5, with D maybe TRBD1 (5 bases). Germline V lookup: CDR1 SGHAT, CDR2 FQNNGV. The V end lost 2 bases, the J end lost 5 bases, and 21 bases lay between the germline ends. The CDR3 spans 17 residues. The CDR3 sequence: CASSLTLQGWTGETQYF. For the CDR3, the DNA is TGTGCCAGCAGCTTAACACTGCAGGGATGGACCGGGGAGACCCAGTACTTC.

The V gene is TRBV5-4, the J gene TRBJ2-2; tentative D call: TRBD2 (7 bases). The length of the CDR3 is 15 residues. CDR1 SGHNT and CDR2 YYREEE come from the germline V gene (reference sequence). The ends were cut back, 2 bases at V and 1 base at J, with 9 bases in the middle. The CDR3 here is CASSFGGQNTGELFF. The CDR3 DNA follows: TGTGCCAGCAGCTTCGGGGGGCAGAACACCGGGGAGCTGTTTTTT.

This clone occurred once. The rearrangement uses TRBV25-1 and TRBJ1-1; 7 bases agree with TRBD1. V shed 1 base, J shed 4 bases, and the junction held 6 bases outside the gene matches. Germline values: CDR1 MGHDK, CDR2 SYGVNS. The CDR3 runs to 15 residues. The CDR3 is CASSESGAGGTEAFF. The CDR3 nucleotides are TGTGCCAGCAGTGAATCGGGGGCAGGGGGCACTGAAGCTTTCTTT. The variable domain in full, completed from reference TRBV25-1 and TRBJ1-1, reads EADIYQTPRYLVIGTGKKITLECSQTMGHDKMYWYQQDPGMELHLIHYSYGVNSTEKGDLSSESTVSRIRTEHFPLTLESARPSHTSQYLCASSESGAGGTEAFFGQGTRLTVV.